The 27 T cell receptor beta chains presented below share a single source sample, sequenced in a study of shared clonotypes between healthy human individuals. Repertoires were generated with immunoSEQ multiplex PCR, while TCRdb's copy carries only in-frame clones and drops some. The sample holds roughly 96,000 clones; around 43% are singletons and the top ten take over 12%. The specimen sequenced was PBMCs. These receptors all stem from a woman aged 40 to 49 in good health. Some clones in this sample may be carry-over from other donors' samples.

This rearrangement joins TRBV4-3 to TRBJ2-4; D gene ambiguous. V was cut by 2 bases and J by 8 bases, with 10 bases left in between. Per germline, CDR1 LGHNA and CDR2 YSLEER. This CDR3 has 13 residues. CDR3 region: CASSQMHVDIQYF. CDR3 bases: TGCGCCAGCAGCCAAATGCACGTGGACATTCAGTACTTC.

This clone was seen only a few times. The genes are TRBV4-3 and TRBJ2-1, with 8 positions matching TRBD2. The CDR3 consists of 16 residues. Trimming at V came to 0 bases and at J to 8 bases, leaving 9 bases not matched to a gene. CDR1 and CDR2 (germline): LGHNA, YSLEER. The CDR3 region has the DNA TGCGCCAGCAGCCAAGATTGGAGCGGGAGTTGGGATGAGCAGTTCTTC. Its translation: CASSQDWSGSWDEQFF.

This clone was seen a handful of times. The V and J genes are TRBV4-1 and TRBJ1-2; no clear D. Germline values: CDR1 MGHRA, CDR2 YSYEKL. V was trimmed by 4 bases and J by 4 bases, leaving 19 bases between them. The CDR3 covers 16 residues. In DNA, the CDR3 is TGCGCCAGCAGCCCACGAATCGGGGTCGGGTCCTATGGCTACACCTTC. Residues: CASSPRIGVGSYGYTF.

This clone was counted only a few times. The chain recombines TRBV5-1 with TRBJ2-7, with TRBD1 identical over 10 bases. J lost 6 bases, V lost 0 bases, and 9 bases had no gene match. This CDR3 is built from 16 residues. Per germline, CDR1 SGHRS and CDR2 YFSETQ. CDR3 sequence (DNA): TGCGCCAGCAGCTTGGCGGGGACAGGGGTATACGGCGAGCAGTACTTC. Translated, it gives CASSLAGTGVYGEQYF.

This clone was seen at least ten times. The V call is TRBV29-1, the J call TRBJ2-5; no reliable D call. CDR3 size: 11 residues. The V and J ends lost 5 bases and 5 bases respectively, with 9 bases between them. Germline V gives CDR1 SQVTM, CDR2 ANQGSEA. CDR3 sequence: CSVSRGETQYF. The CDR3 DNA is TGCAGCGTTTCGCGTGGGGAGACCCAGTACTTC.

Concerning this clone itself: This likely came from a read error, as a far larger clone is one base away. The V gene is TRBV2, the J gene TRBJ2-7; D gene unclear. V shed 3 bases and J shed 2 bases, with 2 bases lying between them. The length of the CDR3 is 11 residues. Germline lookup yields CDR1 SNHLY and CDR2 FYNNEI. This CDR3 is CASSDTYEQYF. The CDR3 nucleotides read TGTGCCAGCAGTGATACCTACGAGCAGTACTTC.

This clone was seen only a few times. This could be a read error, since a much larger clone is one nucleotide away. V gene TRBV5-1 combines with J gene TRBJ2-7; 7 bases are a match to TRBD1. The CDR3 is 14 amino acids. Germline CDR1 is SGHRS and CDR2 is YFSETQ. The CDR3 loop reads CASSFGTVHYERYF. CDR3 DNA: TGCGCCAGCAGCTTCGGGACAGTCCATTACGAGCGGTACTTC.

The chain couples TRBV4-3 to TRBJ1-2; D is undetermined. The CDR3 length is 15 residues. Trimming removed 0 bases from V and 4 bases from J, with 12 bases in between. Per germline, CDR1 LGHNA and CDR2 YSLEER. CDR3 nucleotides: TGCGCCAGCAGCCAAGACCGAGCAAGATTCTATGGCTACACCTTC. The encoded protein is CASSQDRARFYGYTF.

This clone was observed a handful of times. This chain uses TRBV27 with TRBJ2-1, with 9 bases aligning to TRBD2. This CDR3 region has 18 residues. Trimming cost V 6 bases and J 4 bases; bases outside gene matches: 16. CDR1 and CDR2 from the germline V gene are MNHEY and SMNVEV (reference sequence). CDR3 DNA sequence: TGTGCCAGCAGAATTATTGCGGATAGCGGGAGTCCTTACAATGAGCAGTTCTTC. Its protein is CASRIIADSGSPYNEQFF.

A word on this clone: One junction end disagrees with the germline gene, perhaps due to a read error. The chain links TRBV11-2 to TRBJ1-2; no clear D gene. The CDR3 totals 13 residues. Germline values: CDR1 SGHAT, CDR2 FQNNGV. The chain's CDR3 is CASSLEPRLGPRF. Here the CDR3 DNA reads TGTGCCAGCAGCTTAGAACCCCGCCTAGGCCCTCGCTTC.

This clone was counted many times. This chain uses TRBV2 with TRBJ2-3; 9 bases are a match to TRBD2. This CDR3 comprises 13 residues. Per germline, CDR1 SNHLY and CDR2 FYNNEI. V lost 4 bases to trimming and J lost 14 bases; unmatched junction nucleotides: 10. The CDR3 DNA sequence: TGTGCCAGCAGTGGTGGTGGGGGACTAGCTCTGTATTTT. The encoded protein is CASSGGGGLALYF. Full variable domain (outside the CDR3, taken from reference TRBV2 and TRBJ2-3): EPEVTQTPSHQVTQMGQEVILRCVPISNHLYFYWYRQILGQKVEFLVSFYNNEISEKSEIFDDQFSVERPDGSNFTLKIRSTKLEDSAMYFCASSGGGGLALYFGPGTRLTVL.

The chain uses TRBV2 and TRBJ1-5, with 8 bases fitting TRBD1. Germline V lookup: CDR1 SNHLY, CDR2 FYNNEI. Trimming removed 4 bases from V and 7 bases from J; junction bases left unmatched: 3. The CDR3 contains 13 residues. For the CDR3, the DNA is TGTGCCAGCAGTGTGACAGGGGAACAGCCCCAGCATTTT. It specifies CASSVTGEQPQHF.

This clone was counted only a few times. The rearrangement joins TRBV4-3 to TRBJ2-2; 9 bases map to TRBD2. V gave up 1 base and J gave up 6 bases; unmatched junction bases: 6. CDR3 length: 16 residues. Germline CDR1 LGHNA, CDR2 YSLEER. CDR3 in DNA: TGCGCCAGCAGCCAAGGTCTAGCGGGATCTTCCGGGGAGCTGTTTTTT. Protein product: CASSQGLAGSSGELFF.

This clone was seen more than once but under ten times. This chain links TRBV7-2 with TRBJ2-1; TRBD2 is a possible D gene (6 bases). Trimming removed 3 bases from V and 3 bases from J, with 9 bases in between. This CDR3 has 14 amino acids. From germline, CDR1 is SGHTA and CDR2 FQGNSA. CDR3 amino acids: CASSFASDYNEQFF. CDR3 nucleotide sequence: TGTGCCAGCAGCTTCGCTAGCGACTACAATGAGCAGTTCTTC.

This clone was picked up many times. The V gene is TRBV11-2, the J gene TRBJ1-2; D is possibly TRBD1 (5 bases). Trimming took 4 bases from V and 4 from J, leaving 10 bases between them. The CDR3 runs 13 residues. Per germline, CDR1 SGHAT and CDR2 FQNNGV. The CDR3 loop reads CASSSLDSYGYTF. For the CDR3, the DNA is TGTGCCAGCAGCTCCTTAGACAGCTATGGCTACACCTTC.

The V gene is TRBV30, the J gene TRBJ2-5, with 11 bases fitting TRBD2. With V trimmed by 4 bases and J by 5 bases, 6 bases remained unmatched. Per germline, CDR1 GTSNPN and CDR2 SVGIG (reference sequence). CDR3 size: 14 residues. The CDR3 nucleotides read TGTGCCTGGAATAGCGGGAGGGCCGAGGAGACCCAGTACTTC. Its translation: CAWNSGRAEETQYF.

This clone appeared many times. This chain connects TRBV9 to TRBJ1-5; possible D gene TRBD1, 5 bases. Germline lookup yields CDR1 SGDLS and CDR2 YYNGEE. There are 14 residues in the CDR3. V was trimmed by 4 bases and J by 1 base, leaving 9 bases between them. The DNA for the CDR3 is TGTGCCAGCAGCCACCGGGACAGCAATCAGCCCCAGCATTTT. Translating it yields CASSHRDSNQPQHF.

This clone was detected many times. V usage is TRBV19 and J usage is TRBJ1-2, with a weak D call TRBD1 (6 bases). Between the trimmed V and J ends, which lost 2 bases and 6 bases, there was a span of 10 bases. The germline V gene has CDR1 LNHDA and CDR2 SQIVND (reference sequence). The CDR3 consists of 13 residues. The CDR3 bases are TGTGCCAGTAGTATAAGACAGGACAATGGCTACACCTTC. Translated, it gives CASSIRQDNGYTF. Full variable domain (remainder filled in from reference TRBV19 and TRBJ1-2): DGGITQSPKYLFRKEGQNVTLSCEQNLNHDAMYWYRQDPGQGLRLIYYSQIVNDFQKGDIAEGYSVSREKKESFPLTVTSAQKNPTAFYLCASSIRQDNGYTFGSGTRLTVV.

As for this clone: This sample includes further DNA sequences coding for the same CDR3. CDR3 in amino acids: CASSLTGGRETQYF. The CDR3 DNA reads TGTGCCAGCAGTTTGACAGGGGGCAGGGAGACCCAGTACTTC. The V and J genes are TRBV7-2 and TRBJ2-5; 10 nucleotides agree with TRBD1. Germline V gene lookup returns CDR1 SGHTA and CDR2 FQGNSA. There are 14 residues in the CDR3. J gave up 5 bases and V 6 bases, and 6 bases lay outside the gene matches.

This clone was recorded at least ten times. The V gene is TRBV2, the J gene TRBJ2-1, with D uncertain. Per the germline V gene, CDR1 is SNHLY and CDR2 is FYNNEI. This CDR3 is built from 15 residues. V lost 4 bases to trimming and J lost 5 bases, with 15 bases between them. The chain's CDR3 is CASSGWYSDHNEQFF. In DNA, the CDR3 is TGTGCCAGCAGTGGCTGGTATTCTGACCACAATGAGCAGTTCTTC.

The gene calls are TRBV27 and TRBJ2-2; 12 bases fit TRBD2. The CDR3 has 16 amino acids. Germline V gene data show CDR1 as MNHEY and CDR2 as SMNVEV (reference sequence). With 6 bases clipped from V and 2 bases from J, the junction kept 4 bases outside the gene matches. CDR3 DNA sequence: TGTGCCAGCAGAAGACTAGCGGGAGTCAACACCGGGGAGCTGTTTTTT. This gives the protein CASRRLAGVNTGELFF.

V is TRBV5-1 and J is TRBJ2-5; 7 bases are shared with TRBD2. The J call may be incorrect, as the DNA end agrees better with TRBJ2-7. CDR1 is SGHRS, CDR2 YFSETQ, per germline. The CDR3 is 15 residues long. The CDR3 coding sequence is TGCGCCAGCAGCTTGGTCACATCGGGGGGCTACGAGCAGTACTTC. Encoded protein: CASSLVTSGGYEQYF.

This clone was picked up many times. This sequence joins TRBV5-4 and TRBJ1-4; no definite D call. This CDR3 is built from 15 residues. The V end was cut by 4 bases, the J end by 0 bases, with 10 bases between. Germline CDR1 and CDR2: SGHNT and YYREEE (reference sequence). The CDR3 protein is CASSPGIATNEKLFF. The CDR3 DNA reads TGTGCCAGCAGCCCCGGCATTGCAACTAATGAAAAACTGTTTTTT.

This clone has a count of ten or more. The V call is TRBV30, the J call TRBJ1-3, with 9 bases aligning to TRBD1. Germline loops: CDR1 GTSNPN, CDR2 SVGIG (reference sequence). This CDR3 is built from 16 residues. J was trimmed by 2 bases and V by 1 base; bases with no gene match: 6. For the CDR3, the DNA is TGTGCCTGGAGTGCGCTGACAGGGGGAGCTGGAAACACCATATATTTT. It encodes CAWSALTGGAGNTIYF.

The chain has TRBV5-4 and TRBJ1-2; TRBD1 might be the D (6 bases). Trimming pared 4 bases from V and 8 bases from J, leaving 15 bases between. The CDR3 sequence is 13 residues long. The V gene's germline CDR1 is SGHNT and CDR2 YYREEE (reference sequence). The CDR3 sequence is CASSRFQGRGYTF. The CDR3 coding sequence is TGTGCCAGCAGCCGATTCCAGGGGAGAGGCTACACCTTC. The whole variable domain, filled in from reference TRBV5-4 and TRBJ1-2, reads ETGVTQSPTHLIKTRGQQVTLRCSSQSGHNTVSWYQQALGQGPQFIFQYYREEENGRGNFPPRFSGLQFPNYSSELNVNALELDDSALYLCASSRFQGRGYTFGSGTRLTVV.

J is TRBJ1-5 and V is TRBV10-3, with TRBD1 as a possible D gene (6 bases). Germline V lookup: CDR1 ENHRY, CDR2 SYGVKD. V lost 8 bases to trimming and J lost 6 bases, with 11 bases between them. CDR3 length: 12 residues. In DNA form, the CDR3 reads TGTGCCATCGGTAAGGGGGGTCAGCCCCAGCATTTT. It yields the protein CAIGKGGQPQHF.

Here the CDR3 DNA reads TGCAGCGTTCTAGCGATGGGCACAGATACGCAGTATTTT. Translating gives CSVLAMGTDTQYF. The chain uses TRBV29-1 and TRBJ2-3, with D perhaps matching TRBD2 (6 bases). CDR1 is SQVTM and CDR2 is ANQGSEA in the germline V gene. The CDR3 extends over 13 amino acids. Trimming pared 5 bases from V and 1 base from J, leaving 10 bases between.